The clone carrying this TCR beta chain was seen once. The sample comes from a study of Ad26.COV2.S vaccination and SARS-CoV-2 variants. Whole-study context: Donor had been placed in the Ad26.COV2.S arm of the COV1001 trial.

The repertoire was sequenced with immunoSEQ multiplex PCR; TCRdb's copy has only in-frame clones and lacks some. Among about 350,000 clones listed, roughly 91% were seen once. Treatment given: roughly 18 received Ad26.COV2.S at low or high dose, single or two shots; 5 received placebo; per-sample allocation not given. It was on day 63 after the first vaccine or placebo injection that samples were taken. As its vector, the vaccine had Ad26, which expressed Wuhan-strain SARS-CoV-2 spike. The germline CDR1 and CDR2 sequences are KGHSH and LQKENI. The CDR3 has 18 residues. V was clipped by 3 bases and J by 0 bases, with 15 bases between them.

The clonotype comes from a person between 18 and 65 years old who received the Ad26.COV2.S COVID-19 vaccine or a placebo. This chain connects TRBV18 to TRBJ1-6; unclear D gene. This material consisted of peripheral blood, taken in a trial of Ad26.COV2.S vaccine versus placebo. Here the CDR3 reads CASSPRSVSSSYNSPLHF. CDR3 sequence (DNA): TGTGCCAGCTCACCTCGCTCGGTCTCGAGCTCCTATAATTCACCCCTCCACTTT. Using reference TRBV18 and TRBJ1-6 for the parts outside the CDR3, the full variable domain is NAGVMQNPRHLVRRRGQEARLRCSPMKGHSHVYWYRQLPEEGLKFMVYLQKENIIDESGMPKERFSAEFPKEGPSILRIQQVVRGDSAAYFCASSPRSVSSSYNSPLHFGNGTRLTVT.